Following are 15 T cell receptor beta chains from one sample sequenced in a study of cytomegalovirus exposure and HLA in healthy donors. The PCR employed 60 Vbeta primers together with 13 Jbeta primers. Data came from immunoSEQ multiplex PCR; TCRdb stores just in-frame clones and leaves some out. The repertoire consists of approximately 190,000 clones, with about 84% occurring once and the leading ten covering roughly an eighth. Sequences were obtained from PBMCs. These receptors originate from a woman in her twenties or thirties in good health and CMV-seropositive.

The J gene is TRBJ1-1, the V gene TRBV27, with a possible D match to TRBD1 (6 bases). Trimming removed 0 bases from V and 3 bases from J, with 11 bases in between. The CDR3 totals 15 residues. The germline V gene has CDR1 MNHEY and CDR2 SMNVEV (reference sequence). The CDR3, as DNA: TGTGCCAGCAGTTTATCCCCCGGGGGGCACACTGAAGCTTTCTTT. As protein: CASSLSPGGHTEAFF.

This chain links TRBV30 with TRBJ2-7; 11 bases map to TRBD2. The J segment lost 6 bases and the V segment lost 3 bases, leaving 4 bases of the junction unmatched. This CDR3 comprises 13 residues. Germline V gives CDR1 GTSNPN, CDR2 SVGIG (reference sequence). The DNA for the CDR3 is TGTGCCTGGAGCCTAGCGGGAGGCGGCGAGCAGTACTTC. Protein: CAWSLAGGGEQYF.

The rearrangement uses TRBV4-2 and TRBJ2-1, with 13 bases that match TRBD2. The CDR3 is made up of 14 amino acids. The germline V gene has CDR1 LGHNA and CDR2 YNFKEQ. The J segment lost 9 bases and the V segment lost 4 bases, leaving 3 bases of the junction unmatched. CDR3 nucleotides: TGTGCCAGCAGCCTACTAGCGGGGGGGACTGAGCAGTTCTTC. Its protein product is CASSLLAGGTEQFF.

This clone has only a few counts. V and J are TRBV19 and TRBJ1-5; D perhaps matches TRBD1 (5 bases). Germline CDR1 reads LNHDA; CDR2 reads SQIVND (reference sequence). The CDR3 runs 15 residues. The ends were cut back, 4 bases at V and 7 bases at J, with 17 bases in the middle. CDR3 DNA: TGTGCCAGTAGTACGGAACAGGCCTCTTGGCAGCCCCAGCATTTT. It specifies CASSTEQASWQPQHF.

V gene TRBV14 combines with J gene TRBJ2-5; TRBD1 is a possible D gene (6 bases). The J call is in doubt because the DNA end fits TRBJ2-7 better. The CDR3 is 14 residues long. CDR1 SGHDN and CDR2 FVKESK come from the germline V gene. DNA of the CDR3: TGTGCCAGCAGCCAAGGAGGGGGTCCGGTCGAGCAGTACTTC. It codes for CASSQGGGPVEQYF.

V gene TRBV7-2 combines with J gene TRBJ2-1; D gene uncertain. Trimming removed 1 base from V and 8 bases from J, with 9 bases in between. Germline V lookup: CDR1 SGHTA, CDR2 FQGNSA. The CDR3 totals 13 residues. The CDR3 protein is CASSLGVLDEQFF. Here the CDR3 DNA reads TGTGCCAGCAGCTTAGGCGTCCTCGATGAGCAGTTCTTC.

Only a few counts were recorded for this clone. V is TRBV5-1 and J is TRBJ2-4; D remains unclear. Germline V gene data show CDR1 as SGHRS and CDR2 as YFSETQ. Deletions cut 4 bases from V and 3 bases from J, with 14 bases between. The CDR3 sequence is 15 residues long. The CDR3 DNA sequence: TGCGCCAGCAGCCCCCACCCGGGTTTCAAAAACATTCAGTACTTC. Translated, it gives CASSPHPGFKNIQYF.

To note about this clone: Different DNA sequences within this sample yield the same CDR3. The chain carries TRBV5-1 and TRBJ2-7, with a possible D match to TRBD2 (5 bases). Per germline, CDR1 SGHRS and CDR2 YFSETQ. With 0 bases removed from V and 0 bases from J, the gap between germline ends came to 10 bases. The CDR3 sequence is 15 residues long. CDR3 loop: CASSLGRLLSYEQYF. The CDR3 coding sequence is TGCGCCAGCAGCTTGGGGAGGTTGCTCTCCTACGAGCAGTACTTC.

This chain uses TRBV27 with TRBJ2-7; TRBD2 matches at 8 bases. Trimming took 4 bases from V and 4 from J; bases not matched to a gene: 6. Germline CDR1 reads MNHEY; CDR2 reads SMNVEV (reference sequence). The length of the CDR3 is 14 residues. CDR3 protein: CASSSGLGGYEQYF. The CDR3 DNA follows: TGTGCCAGCAGTTCGGGACTAGGAGGGTACGAGCAGTACTTC.

The genes are TRBV5-4 and TRBJ2-3; a possible D gene is TRBD1 (5 bases). CDR1 is SGHNT, CDR2 YYREEE, per germline (reference sequence). The CDR3 runs 15 residues. Trimming shortened V by 0 bases and J by 2 bases, and 10 bases separated the two germline ends. The CDR3 region is CASSLEGVLTDTQYF. CDR3 nucleotides: TGTGCCAGCAGCTTGGAAGGGGTCCTCACAGATACGCAGTATTTT.

V gene TRBV14 combines with J gene TRBJ2-1, with 8 nucleotides matching TRBD2. The CDR3 consists of 17 residues. Trimming cost V 10 bases and J 5 bases; bases outside gene matches: 19. Per germline, CDR1 SGHDN and CDR2 FVKESK. For the CDR3, the DNA is TGTGCCAACTACCCGGGGGGGGCCATACCCCTTCACAATGAGCAGTTCTTC. It codes for CANYPGGAIPLHNEQFF.

DNA of the CDR3: TGTGCCAGCAGCGGTTCCCTGTACAATGAGCAGTTCTTC. Its protein is CASSGSLYNEQFF. The J gene is TRBJ2-1, the V gene TRBV6-5; D remains unclear. Trimming took 6 bases from V and 4 from J, leaving 10 bases between them. CDR3 size: 13 residues. Per the germline V gene, CDR1 is MNHEY and CDR2 is SVGAGI.

This sequence joins TRBV5-5 and TRBJ2-2, with 7 bases that match TRBD1. Germline V gives CDR1 SGHKS, CDR2 YYEKEE (reference sequence). After removal of 3 bases from V and 5 bases from J, the junction contained 10 bases not matched to a gene. There are 16 residues in the CDR3. This CDR3 is CASSSYRGQGTGELFF. The CDR3 nucleotides read TGTGCCAGCAGCTCCTACAGGGGACAAGGGACCGGGGAGCTGTTTTTT.

This clone was detected only once. V usage is TRBV5-1 and J usage is TRBJ1-4; 7 bases align to TRBD1. Trimming removed 4 bases from V and 2 bases from J; junction bases left unmatched: 2. Germline V gene lookup returns CDR1 SGHRS and CDR2 YFSETQ. The CDR3 totals 14 residues. In DNA, the CDR3 is TGCGCCAGCAGCACAGGGGTCACTAATGAAAAACTGTTTTTT. Amino acids: CASSTGVTNEKLFF.

V and J are TRBV19 and TRBJ1-5; D gene unclear. The CDR3 is 13 residues long. Per the germline V gene, CDR1 is LNHDA and CDR2 is SQIVND (reference sequence). Trimming removed 5 bases at V and 9 bases at J, with 14 bases between. CDR3 nucleotide sequence: TGTGCCAGTAGTTTTTCTTCAAGCCTGCCCCAGCATTTT. Its translation is CASSFSSSLPQHF.